These 21 T cell receptor beta chains share one sample of origin, sequenced in a study of T-cell reconstitution after alpha-beta-depleted transplantation in children. Preparing the TCRbeta library involved the use of unique molecular identifiers. TCRdb reprocessed the PCR reads via MiXCR and lists one record per CDR3 protein. Of 100,000 to 130,000 distinct CDR3 sequences listed, approximately 6.4% are singletons. The sequenced sample was PBMCs, mostly from graft donor cells, obtained 360 days after TCRalphabeta/CD19-depleted stem cell transplant. The receptors derive from a male patient under 10 years old who had a stem cell transplant for acute lymphoblastic leukemia, so the T cells may come from the graft donor.

This clonotype was seen at least ten times. The chain employs TRBV5-1 and TRBJ2-3, with D hard to call. Germline lookup yields CDR1 SGHRS and CDR2 YFSETQ. V dropped 0 bases and J dropped 2 bases, with 7 bases sitting between them. This CDR3 has 14 residues. The CDR3 spells CASSLAVLTDTQYF. CDR3 nucleotides: TGCGCCAGCAGCTTGGCCGTTCTCACAGATACGCAGTATTTT. The whole variable domain, remainder taken from reference TRBV5-1 and TRBJ2-3, is KAGVTQTPRYLIKTRGQQVTLSCSPISGHRSVSWYQQTPGQGLQFLFEYFSETQRNKGNFPGRFSGRQFSNSRSEMNVSTLELGDSALYLCASSLAVLTDTQYFGPGTRLTVL.

The sample holds many counts of this clonotype. The V and J genes are TRBV6-5 and TRBJ2-1; a possible D gene is TRBD2 (5 bases). Per germline, CDR1 MNHEY and CDR2 SVGAGI. The CDR3 sequence is 14 residues long. V was shortened by 2 bases and J by 7 bases, with 12 bases between the two germline ends. In nucleotides, the CDR3 is TGTGCCAGCAGTTACGGAGGCGGTCTAAATGAGCAGTTCTTC. Translated: CASSYGGGLNEQFF.

This clonotype was counted between two and nine times. The rearrangement links TRBV27 to TRBJ1-1; a possible D gene is TRBD1 (5 bases). The length of the CDR3 is 15 residues. The germline V gene has CDR1 MNHEY and CDR2 SMNVEV (reference sequence). Trimming cost V 2 bases and J 0 bases, with 10 bases left between them. The CDR3 here is CASSLMGGVNTEAFF. The CDR3 DNA sequence: TGTGCCAGCAGTTTAATGGGGGGGGTGAACACTGAAGCTTTCTTT.

This clonotype was seen a few times. The J gene is TRBJ2-5, the V gene TRBV27; D could derive from TRBD1 or TRBD2 (5 bases each). The CDR3 covers 14 residues. CDR1 is MNHEY, CDR2 SMNVEV, per germline (reference sequence). V was cut by 5 bases and J by 7 bases, with 17 bases left in between. The CDR3 here is CASSPGAGWGTQYF. The CDR3 DNA reads as TGTGCCAGCAGTCCCGGGGCAGGTTGGGGGACCCAGTACTTC.

The sample holds a few counts of this clonotype. V usage is TRBV15 and J usage is TRBJ2-7, with 11 bases identical to TRBD2. J lost 4 bases, V lost 0 bases, and 8 bases had no gene match. This CDR3 contains 17 residues. Germline V gives CDR1 LNHNV, CDR2 YYDKDF (reference sequence). Written as DNA, the CDR3 is TGTGCCACCAGCAGAGATAATAGCGGGAGGGCCCTGTACGAGCAGTACTTC. This sequence encodes CATSRDNSGRALYEQYF.

This clonotype occurred many times. The gene calls are TRBV4-3 and TRBJ2-1; 9 bases line up with TRBD1. The CDR3 runs to 15 residues. After removal of 5 bases from V and 8 bases from J, the junction contained 10 bases not matched to a gene. Germline V gives CDR1 LGHNA, CDR2 YSLEER. CDR3 DNA sequence: TGCGCCAGCAGCTATCCGGGACAGGGAGGCGATGAGCAGTTCTTC. It translates to CASSYPGQGGDEQFF.

The sample holds many counts of this clonotype. The chain combines TRBV9 with TRBJ1-1; D call uncertain. CDR3 length equals 15 residues. CDR1 and CDR2 from the germline V gene are SGDLS and YYNGEE. Trimming removed 0 bases at V and 1 base at J, with 10 bases between. The CDR3, as DNA: TGTGCCAGCAGCGTAGTCGGCAAGGGGAACACTGAAGCTTTCTTT. Translation gives CASSVVGKGNTEAFF.

There are many counts of this clonotype. The rearrangement links TRBV20-1 to TRBJ2-2; TRBD2 is a possible D gene (7 bases). The V end was cut by 3 bases, the J end by 3 bases, with 14 bases between. The CDR3 is 15 amino acids. Germline CDR1 and CDR2: DFQATT and SNEGSKA (reference sequence). The CDR3 DNA reads TGCAGTGCTAGCGGAGGGGGGGCTTACACCGGGGAGCTGTTTTTT. This sequence encodes CSASGGGAYTGELFF.

This clonotype was seen ten or more times. This chain connects TRBV5-1 to TRBJ2-7, with 8 positions matching TRBD1. This CDR3 is 16 amino acids long. V shed 4 bases, J shed 2 bases, and the junction held 11 bases outside the gene matches. Germline assignment: CDR1 SGHRS and CDR2 YFSETQ. The CDR3, as DNA: TGCGCCAGCAGCACGCAAGGACAGGGCTACCCCTACGAGCAGTACTTC. Translated, it gives CASSTQGQGYPYEQYF.

The sample holds many counts of this clonotype. This chain uses TRBV6-5 with TRBJ1-1; no clear D gene. The CDR3 has 14 amino acids. V dropped 0 bases and J dropped 1 base, with 6 bases sitting between them. The V gene's germline CDR1 is MNHEY and CDR2 SVGAGI. The CDR3: CASSYSMGNTEAFF. The DNA for the CDR3 is TGTGCCAGCAGTTACTCGATGGGGAACACTGAAGCTTTCTTT.

This clonotype appeared many times. The chain employs TRBV7-9 and TRBJ2-1; D gene ambiguous. Germline CDR1 SEHNR, CDR2 FQNEAQ (reference sequence). Trimming cost V 6 bases and J 5 bases, with 8 bases left between them. The CDR3 spans 12 residues. This chain's CDR3 is CASSTRNNEQFF. CDR3 coding DNA: TGTGCCAGCAGTACACGCAACAATGAGCAGTTCTTC.

The genes are TRBV5-1 and TRBJ1-2, with D possibly matching TRBD1 (6 bases). The CDR3 has 16 amino acids. Trimming took off 7 bases at V and 7 bases at J, with 26 bases between the two ends. The germline V gene encodes CDR1 SGHRS and CDR2 YFSETQ. The CDR3 here is CASSPTPGGTKTGYTF. As DNA, the CDR3 is TGCGCCAGCTCTCCCACCCCGGGGGGGACAAAGACTGGCTACACCTTC.

This clonotype was recorded at least ten times. The chain has TRBV5-1 and TRBJ2-1, with D possibly TRBD2 on 5 matching bases. V was clipped by 5 bases and J by 6 bases, with 12 bases between them. Germline CDR1 reads SGHRS; CDR2 reads YFSETQ. The CDR3 has 13 amino acids. CDR3 sequence: CASSPPDFNEQFF. The CDR3 DNA is TGCGCCAGCAGTCCTCCGGACTTCAATGAGCAGTTCTTC.

This clonotype was observed a handful of times. The DNA of the CDR3 is TGTGCCAGCAGTGAAAAGCGGGGGGGAACCTCCTACAATGAGCAGTTCTTC. Its protein is CASSEKRGGTSYNEQFF. The chain couples TRBV2 to TRBJ2-1, with 10 bases matching TRBD2. This CDR3 is 17 amino acids long. Germline V gene data show CDR1 as SNHLY and CDR2 as FYNNEI. V trimming: 2 bases; J trimming: 0 bases; junction bases outside the gene matches: 4. Combining the CDR3 with reference TRBV2 and TRBJ2-1 gives the whole variable domain EPEVTQTPSHQVTQMGQEVILRCVPISNHLYFYWYRQILGQKVEFLVSFYNNEISEKSEIFDDQFSVERPDGSNFTLKIRSTKLEDSAMYFCASSEKRGGTSYNEQFFGPGTRLTVL.

Here the CDR3 reads CSAGGGSTDTQYF. The CDR3, as DNA: TGCAGTGCTGGTGGGGGGAGCACAGATACGCAGTATTTT. This sequence joins TRBV20-1 and TRBJ2-3; a possible D gene is TRBD2 (6 bases). Per the germline V gene, CDR1 is DFQATT and CDR2 is SNEGSKA (reference sequence). V shed 5 bases and J shed 0 bases, with 9 bases lying between them. The CDR3 has 13 residues.

This clonotype was seen ten or more times. This rearrangement joins TRBV6-2 or TRBV6-3 to TRBJ1-5; 7 bases map to TRBD1. Germline CDR1 reads MNHEY; CDR2 reads SVGEGT. This CDR3 comprises 16 residues. Trimming removed 0 bases from V and 2 bases from J; junction bases left unmatched: 4. The CDR3 spells CASSYSTGTGNQPQHF. In nucleotides, the CDR3 is TGTGCCAGCAGTTACTCGACAGGGACAGGCAATCAGCCCCAGCATTTT.

This clonotype has at least ten counts. The J gene is TRBJ1-4, the V gene TRBV5-1, with TRBD1 as a possible D gene (6 bases). V lost 4 bases and J lost 0, with 22 bases in between. Germline CDR1 and CDR2: SGHRS and YFSETQ. The CDR3 length is 19 residues. CDR3 nucleotides: TGCGCCAGCAGCGTCCTCCGGGACATACACCATGCAACTAATGAAAAACTGTTTTTT. Amino acids: CASSVLRDIHHATNEKLFF.

This chain joins TRBV5-1 and TRBJ2-7, with TRBD2 matching 7 bases. Germline CDR1 reads SGHRS; CDR2 reads YFSETQ. This CDR3 region has 16 residues. With V trimmed by 0 bases and J by 5 bases, 11 bases remained unmatched. CDR3 DNA: TGCGCCAGCAGCTTGGCCCTCAGGACTAGAATCCACGAGCAGTACTTC. Residues: CASSLALRTRIHEQYF.

This clonotype has a count of ten or more. V gene TRBV9 combines with J gene TRBJ2-7, with TRBD1 matching over 8 bases. The V gene end was trimmed by 0 bases and the J gene end by 4 bases; junction bases not matched to a gene: 6. The CDR3 extends over 15 amino acids. CDR1 and CDR2 (germline): SGDLS, YYNGEE. The CDR3 nucleotides read TGTGCCAGCAGCGTAGTCCCAGGGGGCTGGTACGAGCAGTACTTC. This codes for CASSVVPGGWYEQYF.

The V call is TRBV6-2 or TRBV6-3, the J call TRBJ2-1, with unresolved D. V was cut by 5 bases and J by 5 bases, with 7 bases left in between. CDR3 length: 12 amino acids. Germline CDR1 and CDR2: MNHEY and SVGEGT. The DNA of the CDR3 is TGTGCCAGCAGTCTATATCACAATGAGCAGTTCTTC. Protein product: CASSLYHNEQFF.

In its sample, this clonotype was seen many times. The chain has TRBV7-9 and TRBJ1-6; D remains unclear. V was trimmed by 5 bases and J by 6 bases, leaving 17 bases between them. The CDR3 extends over 16 amino acids. Per germline, CDR1 SEHNR and CDR2 FQNEAQ (reference sequence). CDR3 in DNA: TGTGCCAGCAGCCGCCAAGTTTCAGGCGGTAATTCACCCCTCCACTTT. Amino acid sequence: CASSRQVSGGNSPLHF. Looking up the rest from reference TRBV7-9 and TRBJ1-6 gives the full variable domain: DTGVSQNPRHKITKRGQNVTFRCDPISEHNRLYWYRQTLGQGPEFLTYFQNEAQLEKSRLLSDRFSAERPKGSFSTLEIQRTEQGDSAMYLCASSRQVSGGNSPLHFGNGTRLTVT.